The 11 T cell receptor beta chains in this list originate from one sample, sequenced in a study of post-analysis software for immune sequencing data. Study observations and caveats: Elevated frequency relative to controls characterized four or five TRBV segments in patients, TRBV5-6, TRBV5-1 and TRBV20-1 among them.

Built from TCR beta cDNA, the libraries had unique molecular identifiers in them. Via MiXCR, TCRdb re-called the PCR reads, giving one row per CDR3 protein. The data show around 700,000 distinct CDR3 sequences, with around 64% seen just once and about 11% held by the top ten. These TCRs' antigens remain unknown. Sequencing was done on a sample of blood. These receptors all come from a girl aged 2-10 years with multiple sclerosis.

The rearrangement links TRBV5-1 to TRBJ2-3; tentative D call: TRBD1 (7 bases). Trimming pared 4 bases from V and 1 base from J, leaving 19 bases between. Germline CDR1 and CDR2: SGHRS and YFSETQ. This CDR3 is 17 amino acids long. Here the CDR3 reads CASSPGSARGGTDTQYF. In nucleotides, the CDR3 is TGCGCCAGCAGCCCTGGGTCGGCCAGGGGGGGCACAGATACGCAGTATTTT.

This clonotype was counted a few times. This rearrangement joins TRBV11-2 to TRBJ2-7, with D unclear. This CDR3 region has 15 residues. CDR1 and CDR2 from the germline V gene are SGHAT and FQNNGV. V gave up 5 bases and J gave up 0 bases, with 14 bases separating them. This CDR3 reads CASSLGTLISYEQYF. The CDR3 DNA sequence: TGTGCCAGCAGCCTAGGAACTTTAATCTCCTACGAGCAGTACTTC. Drawing the rest from reference TRBV11-2 and TRBJ2-7, the complete variable domain is EAGVAQSPRYKIIEKRQSVAFWCNPISGHATLYWYQQILGQGPKLLIQFQNNGVVDDSQLPKDRFSAERLKGVDSTLKIQPAKLEDSAVYLCASSLGTLISYEQYFGPGTRLTVT.

V usage is TRBV3-1 and J usage is TRBJ1-2; D unclear. The CDR3 is 13 residues long. Trimming left V 0 bases short and J 5 bases short, with 7 bases between. CDR1 LGHDT and CDR2 YNNKEL come from the germline V gene (reference sequence). DNA for the CDR3: TGTGCCAGCAGCCAAGAGGCGGCGTATGGCTACACCTTC. This sequence encodes CASSQEAAYGYTF.

The V call is TRBV10-3, the J call TRBJ2-5; D may be TRBD2 (6 bases). The end of the DNA aligns better with TRBJ2-7, so the J call may be wrong. Germline CDR1 and CDR2: ENHRY and SYGVKD. The CDR3 consists of 13 residues. CDR3 bases: TGTGCCATCAGTGAGTCGGCGGGGTCCGAGCAGTACTTC. It encodes CAISESAGSEQYF.

The DNA for the CDR3 is TGTGCCAGCAGGCTCTACGTTACAGGGGTTAATGAAAAACTGTTTTTT. Translation gives CASRLYVTGVNEKLFF. This chain links TRBV5-5 with TRBJ1-4, with TRBD1 identical over 7 bases. This CDR3 has 16 residues. Germline loops: CDR1 SGHKS, CDR2 YYEKEE (reference sequence). V shed 5 bases, J shed 4 bases, and the junction held 11 bases outside the gene matches.

The rearrangement uses TRBV20-1 and TRBJ2-3; D is perhaps TRBD2 (6 bases). Trimming left V 4 bases short and J 0 bases short, with 20 bases between. Germline V gives CDR1 DFQATT, CDR2 SNEGSKA (reference sequence). This CDR3 has 17 amino acids. CDR3 nucleotide sequence: TGCAGTGCTACCCGGGATTGGAGGGCATCTAGCACAGATACGCAGTATTTT. This encodes CSATRDWRASSTDTQYF.

This chain links TRBV4-1 with TRBJ1-6; D is unclear. Trimming removed 0 bases from V and 6 bases from J, with 3 bases in between. The CDR3 has 13 amino acids. Germline CDR1 reads MGHRA; CDR2 reads YSYEKL. The CDR3 protein is CASSQDFNSPLHF. CDR3 coding DNA: TGCGCCAGCAGCCAAGATTTTAATTCACCCCTCCACTTT.

This clonotype was seen a few times. The genes are TRBV20-1 and TRBJ2-3; either TRBD1 or TRBD2 may fit D (5 bases each). Trimming took off 5 bases at V and 5 bases at J, with 14 bases between the two ends. From germline, CDR1 is DFQATT and CDR2 SNEGSKA (reference sequence). The CDR3 covers 13 residues. The CDR3 reads CSALGVGEDTQYF. The CDR3 DNA sequence: TGCAGTGCTCTAGGTGTGGGGGAAGATACGCAGTATTTT.

This clonotype showed up just a few times. The chain has TRBV9 and TRBJ2-3, with 10 bases matching TRBD2. Germline CDR1 and CDR2: SGDLS and YYNGEE. The trim removed 2 bases at V and 0 bases at J, leaving 3 bases unmatched. This CDR3 spans 16 amino acids. CDR3 region: CASSVVSGRSTDTQYF. CDR3 nucleotide sequence: TGTGCCAGCAGCGTGGTTAGCGGGAGGAGCACAGATACGCAGTATTTT.

This chain joins TRBV3-1 and TRBJ2-6, with D hard to call. CDR3 length equals 15 residues. Per germline, CDR1 LGHDT and CDR2 YNNKEL (reference sequence). Trimming left V 0 bases short and J 4 bases short, with 7 bases between. As DNA, the CDR3 is TGTGCCAGCAGCCAAGAACCGCCGGGGGCCAACGTCCTGACTTTC. Encoded protein: CASSQEPPGANVLTF.

This sequence joins TRBV29-1 and TRBJ2-3, with 13 bases aligning to TRBD2. Germline V gene sequence: CDR1 SQVTM, CDR2 ANQGSEA. V trimming: 4 bases; J trimming: 2 bases; junction bases outside the gene matches: 6. The CDR3 has 16 amino acids. CDR3 amino acids: CSVASTSGGSTDTQYF. The CDR3 DNA is TGCAGCGTTGCCTCGACTAGCGGGGGGTCCACAGATACGCAGTATTTT.